This TCR beta chain derives from a study of post-analysis software for immune sequencing data. Turning to the study itself: Relapsing-remitting, secondary progressive and progressive-relapsing forms made up the multiple sclerosis disease courses.

Built from TCR beta cDNA, the libraries had unique molecular identifiers in them. TCRdb re-derived calls from the PCR reads in MiXCR, one entry per CDR3 protein. The repertoire holds about 400,000 distinct CDR3 sequences, approximately 38% seen once, with 10% to 15% in the top ten. General study points: Normalized Chao1 diversity in multiple sclerosis patients fell significantly below that of controls. Comparison of patients with controls showed five TRBV segments more frequent in patients, TRBV5-6, TRBV5-1 and TRBV20-1 among them.

Turning to this clonotype: Its antigen is unidentified. This may arise from a read error, as a much more abundant clone is one base away.

The V gene's germline CDR1 is SGHTA and CDR2 FQGNSA. The CDR3 length is 13 residues. This clonotype was obtained from a girl between 5 and 17 years old with multiple sclerosis. The chain uses TRBV7-2 and TRBJ2-4, with 7 bases identical to TRBD1. The DNA end is more similar to TRBJ2-7, so the J call may be wrong. The sequenced sample was blood. The CDR3 is CASSPLQGYEQYF. In nucleotides, the CDR3 is TGTGCCAGCAGCCCCTTACAGGGGTACGAGCAGTACTTC.